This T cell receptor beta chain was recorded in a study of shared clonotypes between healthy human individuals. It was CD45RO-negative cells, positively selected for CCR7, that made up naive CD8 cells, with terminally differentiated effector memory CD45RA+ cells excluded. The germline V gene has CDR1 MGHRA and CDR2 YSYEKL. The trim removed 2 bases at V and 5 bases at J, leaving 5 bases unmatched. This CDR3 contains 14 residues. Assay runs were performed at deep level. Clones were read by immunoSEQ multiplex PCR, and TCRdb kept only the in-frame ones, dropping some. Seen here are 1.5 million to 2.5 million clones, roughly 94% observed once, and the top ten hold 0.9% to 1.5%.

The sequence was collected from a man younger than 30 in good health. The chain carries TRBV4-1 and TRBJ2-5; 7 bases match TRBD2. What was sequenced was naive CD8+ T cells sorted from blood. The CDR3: CASSQKAGLETQYF. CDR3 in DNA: TGCGCCAGCAGCCAAAAAGCGGGATTGGAGACCCAGTACTTC.